This T cell receptor beta chain was found in a study of blood T cells in healthy people across ages. The V segment lost 6 bases and the J segment 5 bases; nucleotides outside the gene matches: 10. The germline V gene encodes CDR1 SGHKS and CDR2 YYEKEE (reference sequence). The CDR3 runs 14 residues. Next came a second PCR, run for about 7 to 12 cycles, which used a sample-barcoded 5' primer along with a J-beta primer mix. TCRdb re-called the 5' RACE reads with MiXCR, one entry per CDR3 protein. Of 450,000 to 700,000 distinct CDR3 sequences listed, approximately 30% were seen once; the top ten hold approximately 17%.

The chain recombines TRBV5-5 with TRBJ1-2; 7 bases line up with TRBD1. This TCR derives from a woman in her seventies in good health. Material: blood. CDR3 DNA: TGTGCCAGCACCCGAGGGGGCTCGGGGTATGGCTACACCTTC. This codes for CASTRGGSGYGYTF.